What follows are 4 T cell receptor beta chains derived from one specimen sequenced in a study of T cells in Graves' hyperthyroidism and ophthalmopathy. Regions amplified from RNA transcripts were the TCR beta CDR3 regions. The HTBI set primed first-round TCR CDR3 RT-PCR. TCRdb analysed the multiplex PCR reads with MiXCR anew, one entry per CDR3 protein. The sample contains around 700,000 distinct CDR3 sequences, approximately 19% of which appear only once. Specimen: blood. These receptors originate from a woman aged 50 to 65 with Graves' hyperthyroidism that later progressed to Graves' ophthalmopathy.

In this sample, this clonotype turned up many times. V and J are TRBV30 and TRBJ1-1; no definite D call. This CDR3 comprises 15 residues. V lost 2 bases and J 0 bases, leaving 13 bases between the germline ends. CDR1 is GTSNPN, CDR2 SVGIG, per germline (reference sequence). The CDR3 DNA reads TGTGCCTGGAGTCAGCCAAGAGAGATGAACACTGAAGCTTTCTTT. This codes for CAWSQPREMNTEAFF.

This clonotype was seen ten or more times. CDR3 in DNA: TGCGCCAGCAGCCAGCTTTCAGGGAGCTCCTACGAGCAGTACTTC. Protein: CASSQLSGSSYEQYF. J is TRBJ2-7 and V is TRBV4-1; D might be TRBD1 or TRBD2, each matching 5 bases. Trimming took 3 bases from V and 0 from J, leaving 12 bases between them. Germline loops: CDR1 MGHRA, CDR2 YSYEKL. CDR3 length: 15 residues.

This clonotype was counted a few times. CDR3: CASSRTGSATKNIQYF. The CDR3 region has the DNA TGCGCCAGCAGCAGGACAGGGTCTGCTACCAAAAACATTCAGTACTTC. The chain employs TRBV5-1 and TRBJ2-4; 8 bases fit TRBD1. V dropped 4 bases and J dropped 2; count of bases not matched to a gene: 8. The germline V gene has CDR1 SGHRS and CDR2 YFSETQ. There are 16 residues in the CDR3. The full variable domain, with the rest looked up from reference TRBV5-1 and TRBJ2-4, is KAGVTQTPRYLIKTRGQQVTLSCSPISGHRSVSWYQQTPGQGLQFLFEYFSETQRNKGNFPGRFSGRQFSNSRSEMNVSTLELGDSALYLCASSRTGSATKNIQYFGAGTRLSVL.

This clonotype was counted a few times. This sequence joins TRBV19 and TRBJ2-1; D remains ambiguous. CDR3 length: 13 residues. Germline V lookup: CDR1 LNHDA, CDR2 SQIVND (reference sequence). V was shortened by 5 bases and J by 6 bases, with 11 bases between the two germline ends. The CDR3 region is CASSYPNFNEQFF. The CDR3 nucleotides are TGTGCCAGTAGTTACCCAAACTTCAATGAGCAGTTCTTC.